The sequence of this T cell receptor beta chain was determined in a study of T cell responses to AZD1222 COVID-19 vaccine. Overall study findings and caveats: The repertoires were collected only after the peak T cell response. Increases in Spike-specific TCR breadth and depth were seen after two AZD1222 doses.

From germline, CDR1 is MNHNS and CDR2 SASEGT. The CDR3 is made up of 13 amino acids. V dropped 2 bases and J dropped 8 bases, with 12 bases sitting between them. Only in-frame clones appear in the TCRdb table, and some are missing; sequencing was by immunoSEQ multiplex PCR. The sample contains around 160,000 clones, 75% to 85% of which appear only once. Points on this clone: Antigen specificity is unknown.

The receptor was isolated from an adult in good health. This chain joins TRBV6-1 and TRBJ1-2; D not certain. The material was peripheral blood, obtained on day 0 of MenACWY control vaccination. CDR3 DNA sequence: TGTGCCAGCAGTGAATCTAGGGTTCGGGGCTACACCTTC. Its translation: CASSESRVRGYTF.